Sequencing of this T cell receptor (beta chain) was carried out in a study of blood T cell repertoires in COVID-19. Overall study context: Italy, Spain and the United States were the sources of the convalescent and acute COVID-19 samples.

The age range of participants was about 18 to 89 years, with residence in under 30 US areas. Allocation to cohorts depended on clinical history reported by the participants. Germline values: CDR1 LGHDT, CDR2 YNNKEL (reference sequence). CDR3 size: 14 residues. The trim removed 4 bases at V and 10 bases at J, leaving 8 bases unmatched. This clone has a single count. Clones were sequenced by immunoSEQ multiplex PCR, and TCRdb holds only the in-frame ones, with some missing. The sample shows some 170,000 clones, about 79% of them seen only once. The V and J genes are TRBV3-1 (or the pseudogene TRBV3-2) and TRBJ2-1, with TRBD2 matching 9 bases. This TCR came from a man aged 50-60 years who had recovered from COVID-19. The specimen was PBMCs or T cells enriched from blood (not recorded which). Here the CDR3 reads CASSLNSGGSEQFF. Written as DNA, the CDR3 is TGTGCCAGCAGCCTAAACAGCGGGGGGTCCGAGCAGTTCTTC.